A single sample is the source of the 2 T cell receptor beta chains below, sequenced in a study of blood T cell repertoires in COVID-19. Clones were read by immunoSEQ multiplex PCR, and TCRdb kept only the in-frame ones, dropping some. Of roughly 200,000 clones listed, 70% to 90% were seen once; the top ten hold 15% to 20%. Sequencing input: peripheral blood. The receptors here all came from a person in their 70s with COVID-19, enrolled during active disease.

The chain combines TRBV6-2 or TRBV6-3 with TRBJ2-7; TRBD2 is a possible D gene (6 bases). V was trimmed by 3 bases and J by 2 bases, leaving 11 bases between them. CDR1 and CDR2 from the germline V gene are MNHEY and SVGEGT. The CDR3 loop spans 14 amino acids. Here the CDR3 reads CASSYGPGAYEQYF. The CDR3 DNA follows: TGTGCCAGCAGTTATGGCCCGGGAGCCTACGAGCAGTACTTC.

The chain carries TRBV10-3 and TRBJ2-1; 12 bases match TRBD2. CDR1 ENHRY and CDR2 SYGVKD come from the germline V gene. This CDR3 comprises 18 residues. V lost 2 bases to trimming and J lost 6 bases; unmatched junction nucleotides: 11. The CDR3 loop reads CAISERMTSGSKGNEQFF. As DNA, the CDR3 is TGTGCCATCAGTGAGAGGATGACTAGCGGGAGTAAGGGCAATGAGCAGTTCTTC.